This is a list of T cell receptor beta chains from one sample in a study of T cells after yellow fever vaccination. From the 5' RACE reads, TCRdb called clonotypes with MiXCR, one entry per CDR3 protein. The sample carries hundreds of thousands of distinct CDR3 sequences, approximately 3.9% recorded once. Sequenced here: PBMCs, sampled on the day of the yellow fever booster vaccination. The source of these receptors is a man aged 18-30 years who received the YFV17D yellow fever vaccine. The CDR3 runs from the conserved cysteine through the conserved F or W.

TRBJ2-1,TRBV27,CASSLLAPKWGEQFF
TRBJ2-2,TRBV11-1,CASSYHPGSGELFF
TRBJ1-2,TRBV5-1,CASSLRTGTNYGYTF
TRBJ2-1,TRBV7-9,CASSTPRVAYNEQFF
TRBJ1-5,TRBV6-2/TRBV6-3,CASSLQGGPYSNQPQHF
TRBJ1-5,TRBV4-1,CASRPQGIDQPQHF
TRBJ2-3,TRBV7-8,CASSLRAGSDTQYF
TRBJ2-1,TRBV7-9,CASTLWAGGYNEQFF
TRBJ1-2,TRBV5-6,CASSLGLGQGSGYTF
TRBJ2-4,TRBV7-2,CASSHGQGGDIQYF
TRBJ2-1,TRBV7-2,CASSLAVYNEQFF
TRBJ2-3,TRBV2,CASSGPGGPTDTQYF
TRBJ1-5,TRBV12-3/TRBV12-4,CASSYGTSNQPQHF
TRBJ2-7,TRBV20-1,CSAREGWPSTYEQYF
TRBJ1-6,TRBV7-9,CASSFSRISTLHF
TRBJ2-5,TRBV11-2,CASSFNVRGETQYF
TRBJ2-3,TRBV7-9,CASSSREYADTQYF
TRBJ1-5,TRBV4-3,CASSPTGIQPQHF
TRBJ2-7,TRBV7-2,CASRDRRGGSYEQYF
TRBJ2-3,TRBV5-1,CASSLDGTSTDTQYF
TRBJ2-1,TRBV6-1,CASSDFGPRDEQFF
TRBJ2-4,TRBV14,CASSLSGERNIQYF
TRBJ1-2,TRBV11-2,CASSPTPSQGKGFTF
TRBJ2-5,TRBV20-1,CSARVLAGRGTQYF
TRBJ2-5,TRBV18,CASSPKEVVETQYF
TRBJ2-2,TRBV6-6,CASSPTRGLGTGELFF
TRBJ2-3,TRBV6-2/TRBV6-3,CASSYSSNDSPDTQYF
TRBJ2-3,TRBV5-1,CASSLEGSTDTQYF
TRBJ1-6,TRBV2,CASFTGNSPLHF
TRBJ1-1,TRBV5-5,CASERRVMNTEAFF
TRBJ2-2,TRBV24-1,CATSDPDGSRTGELFF
TRBJ1-3,TRBV4-1,CASSEQGARGNTIYF
TRBJ1-1,TRBV9,CASSPRQGLYTEAFF
TRBJ2-5,TRBV7-2,CASSFVYGGGRETQYF
TRBJ1-1,TRBV12-3/TRBV12-4,CASVLEMNTEAFF
TRBJ2-2,TRBV5-1,CASSGTGSNTGELFF
TRBJ2-1,TRBV28,CASSLLGVGGRKSSYNEQFF
TRBJ2-3,TRBV6-2/TRBV6-3,CASTPGHRTDTQYF
TRBJ2-1,TRBV2,CASLLVPSGGVVQFF